The clone carrying this TCR beta chain was seen a few times. Its antigen is unknown. This sample stems from a study of T-cell reconstitution after alpha-beta-depleted transplantation in children. Study-wide findings and caveats: Expanded graft clones numbering several hundred reportedly gave rise to alpha-beta T cells about two months after transplant.

For TCRbeta, the library was prepared with unique molecular identifiers. TCRdb re-called the PCR reads through MiXCR, storing one row per CDR3 protein. The sample lists approximately 800,000 distinct CDR3 sequences, roughly 16% occurring once. The CDR3 has 17 residues. V lost 0 bases, J lost 10 bases, and 14 bases stayed unmatched. From germline, CDR1 is SGHDT and CDR2 YYEEEE. This chain links TRBV5-6 with TRBJ2-1, with 9 bases aligning to TRBD2. The sequencing used PBMCs, mostly from graft donor cells, collected 360 days after TCRalphabeta/CD19-depleted stem cell transplant. The origin of this receptor is a male patient aged 10 to 17 who had a stem cell transplant for acute lymphoblastic leukemia, so the T cells may come from the graft donor. Written as DNA, the CDR3 is TGTGCCAGCAGCTTGGTTCTAGCGGGGCAACTTGGTTGGGAGCAGTTCTTC. Its protein product is CASSLVLAGQLGWEQFF.